This T cell receptor (beta chain) was recovered during a study of blood T cell repertoires in COVID-19. Study overall: Researchers got acute and convalescent COVID-19 samples from the United States, Italy and Spain.

Authors' data handling: From reference gene primer amplification, estimates of nucleated cell counts were derived. The table came from immunoSEQ multiplex PCR; TCRdb's copy has only in-frame clones and leaves some out. The V and J calls and the clone size are those of that table, but D and trimming were determined from the DNA. Of about 140,000 clones in the sample, roughly 82% were seen once. As concerns this clone: Other DNA sequences in the same sample also yield this CDR3.

V was clipped by 2 bases and J by 2 bases, with 9 bases between them. Germline-derived CDR1 and CDR2 are SGHRS and YFSETQ. This CDR3 has 14 residues. The material sequenced was peripheral blood. This receptor was taken from a human donor in a cohort sampled during active COVID-19. The chain links TRBV5-1 to TRBJ2-3, with D possibly TRBD2 on 6 matching bases. In DNA form, the CDR3 reads TGCGCCAGCAGCTTAGCGGGCCCCACAGATACGCAGTATTTT. Residues: CASSLAGPTDTQYF.